These 22 T cell receptor beta chains share one sample of origin, sequenced in a study of cytotoxic CD8 clonotypes in ibrutinib-treated CLL. TCRdb keeps only in-frame clones here, not all; method: immunoSEQ multiplex PCR. The sample lists about 180,000 clones; approximately 80% were seen once. Sample: PBMCs, taken after 24 months of ibrutinib treatment. All receptors derive from a human donor with chronic lymphocytic leukemia.

The chain recombines TRBV11-1 with TRBJ1-2; D might be TRBD1 (6 bases). This CDR3 is 15 amino acids long. Germline V CDR1 and CDR2: SGHAT, FQDESV (reference sequence). Trimming took off 5 bases at V and 5 bases at J, with 18 bases between the two ends. The CDR3 loop reads CASSPTLQGWYGYTF. The CDR3, as DNA: TGTGCCAGCAGCCCCACCTTACAGGGTTGGTATGGCTACACCTTC.

DNA for the CDR3: TGTGCCAGCAGCCCCGAAATTACAGGTAACGAGCAGTACTTC. It specifies CASSPEITGNEQYF. This rearrangement joins TRBV11-3 to TRBJ2-7, with D maybe TRBD1 (5 bases). The germline CDR1 and CDR2 sequences are SGHNT and YENEEA. The V gene lost 5 bases and the J gene lost 5 bases, with 16 bases spanning the gap. The CDR3 is 14 amino acids.

The chain couples TRBV5-1 to TRBJ2-3; unclear D gene. CDR3 size: 14 residues. Per germline, CDR1 SGHRS and CDR2 YFSETQ. V dropped 2 bases and J dropped 1 base, with 8 bases sitting between them. CDR3 amino acids: CASSFITGTDTQYF. The CDR3 DNA reads as TGCGCCAGCAGCTTTATCACGGGCACAGATACGCAGTATTTT.

The V call is TRBV6-6, the J call TRBJ2-2; D gene ambiguous. The CDR3 loop spans 14 amino acids. V shed 0 bases and J shed 3 bases, with 5 bases lying between them. Germline assignment: CDR1 MNHNY and CDR2 SVGAGI (reference sequence). The CDR3 DNA reads as TGTGCCAGCAGTTACTCAACAGACACCGGGGAGCTGTTTTTT. The encoded protein is CASSYSTDTGELFF.

The chain is built from TRBV2 and TRBJ1-2; D gene uncertain. Trimming pared 6 bases from V and 4 bases from J, leaving 15 bases between. This CDR3 is 14 amino acids long. The germline gives CDR1 SNHLY, CDR2 FYNNEI. CDR3 in amino acids: CASSANSPIYGYTF. The CDR3 nucleotides read TGTGCCAGCAGCGCGAATTCTCCTATCTATGGCTACACCTTC.

V gene TRBV4-2 combines with J gene TRBJ2-2, with D perhaps being TRBD1 or TRBD2 (5 bases each). Trimming stripped 7 bases from V and 2 bases from J, with 14 bases between. Germline V lookup: CDR1 LGHNA, CDR2 YNFKEQ. The CDR3 contains 15 residues. This CDR3 reads CASTRGSSNTGELFF. CDR3 DNA: TGTGCCAGCACGAGGGGCTCTTCTAACACCGGGGAGCTGTTTTTT.

The J gene is TRBJ1-5, the V gene TRBV7-2; 9 nucleotides match TRBD1. The CDR3 runs to 15 residues. V dropped 1 base and J dropped 7; count of bases not matched to a gene: 5. Germline loops: CDR1 SGHTA, CDR2 FQGNSA. As DNA, the CDR3 is TGTGCCAGCAGCTTAGAACAGGGGGCCGGGCAGCCCCAGCATTTT. This gives the protein CASSLEQGAGQPQHF.

This clone was counted between two and nine times. The V gene is TRBV29-1, the J gene TRBJ2-3; D possibly corresponds to TRBD2 (6 bases). Germline assignment: CDR1 SQVTM and CDR2 ANQGSEA. Trimming removed 6 bases at V and 4 bases at J, with 8 bases between. The CDR3 runs to 11 residues. The CDR3 nucleotides read TGCAGCGTGACTAGGGCAGATACGCAGTATTTT. It translates to CSVTRADTQYF.

The genes are TRBV9 and TRBJ2-7, with a tentative D call TRBD2 (5 bases). V gave up 0 bases and J gave up 2 bases, with 12 bases separating them. Looked up from germline, CDR1 is SGDLS and CDR2 is YYNGEE. CDR3 size: 15 residues. CDR3 nucleotide sequence: TGTGCCAGCAGCGTAGGAAGTCGGAGGACCTACGAGCAGTACTTC. Its protein is CASSVGSRRTYEQYF.

The rearrangement links TRBV2 to TRBJ2-7, with 9 bases aligning to TRBD2. After removal of 1 base from V and 1 base from J, the junction contained 2 bases not matched to a gene. The CDR3 contains 15 residues. Germline assignment: CDR1 SNHLY and CDR2 FYNNEI. The CDR3 DNA reads TGTGCCAGCAGTGAAGGCGGGGGGGGTTCCTACGAGCAGTACTTC. This encodes CASSEGGGGSYEQYF.

The chain is built from TRBV19 and TRBJ2-1, with 8 bases fitting TRBD2. The V gene end was trimmed by 5 bases and the J gene end by 3 bases; junction bases not matched to a gene: 9. There are 16 residues in the CDR3. Germline V gives CDR1 LNHDA, CDR2 SQIVND (reference sequence). CDR3: CASSLAGKGIYNEQFF. CDR3 coding DNA: TGTGCCAGTAGTTTAGCGGGAAAAGGCATCTACAATGAGCAGTTCTTC.

The chain couples TRBV18 to TRBJ1-2; TRBD1 matches 8 bases. The CDR3 runs 13 residues. The V gene end was trimmed by 6 bases and the J gene end by 8 bases; junction bases not matched to a gene: 8. Germline CDR1 KGHSH, CDR2 LQKENI. CDR3 bases: TGTGCCAGCTCGGACAGGGACACTGGGGGCTACACCTTC. Its protein product is CASSDRDTGGYTF.

Only one count was recorded for this clone. This chain connects TRBV6-6 to TRBJ1-1; D unresolved. Looked up from germline, CDR1 is MNHNY and CDR2 is SVGAGI (reference sequence). There are 13 residues in the CDR3. Trimming pared 2 bases from V and 7 bases from J, leaving 11 bases between. CDR3 nucleotide sequence: TGTGCCAGCAGTTACGATCGGGAGTTTGAAGCTTTCTTT. Its translation is CASSYDREFEAFF.

This rearrangement joins TRBV6-5 to TRBJ2-5, with TRBD2 matching 7 bases. The length of the CDR3 is 13 residues. The trim removed 6 bases at V and 3 bases at J, leaving 4 bases unmatched. The germline CDR1 and CDR2 sequences are MNHEY and SVGAGI. In DNA, the CDR3 is TGTGCCAGCAGCCGGACTAGGAAAGAGACCCAGTACTTC. Protein: CASSRTRKETQYF.

In DNA, the CDR3 is TGTGCCAGTAGTAGGACAGGGGATAGCAATCAGCCCCAGCATTTT. This translates into CASSRTGDSNQPQHF. V and J are TRBV19 and TRBJ1-5; 9 bases agree with TRBD1. CDR3 length: 15 amino acids. Germline lookup yields CDR1 LNHDA and CDR2 SQIVND (reference sequence). J gave up 0 bases and V 4 bases, and 1 base lay outside the gene matches.

The chain links TRBV7-3 to TRBJ1-1; D gene uncertain. The CDR3 totals 13 residues. V lost 5 bases and J 4 bases, leaving 11 bases between the germline ends. Germline V CDR1 and CDR2: SGHTA, FQGTGA. The CDR3: CASSEFSATEAFF. The CDR3 DNA is TGTGCCAGCAGCGAGTTCTCCGCCACTGAAGCTTTCTTT.

This clone showed up just once. This rearrangement joins TRBV7-3 to TRBJ2-3, with 9 bases that match TRBD2. Germline CDR1 reads SGHTA; CDR2 reads FQGTGA. J lost 0 bases, V lost 2 bases, and 3 bases had no gene match. CDR3 length: 16 residues. CDR3 nucleotides: TGTGCCAGCAGCTTAGGAGCGGGAGGTAGCACAGATACGCAGTATTTT. Translated: CASSLGAGGSTDTQYF.

Remarks on this clone: Relative to the germline gene, one junction end is altered; a read error may explain this. The chain uses TRBV7-2 and TRBJ2-7, with TRBD1 matching 10 bases. This CDR3 has 13 residues. Germline CDR1 is SGHTA and CDR2 is FQGNSA. CDR3 DNA sequence: TGTGCCAGCAGCCCAGAAGTTGGGACAGGGGTGCACTTC. It yields the protein CASSPEVGTGVHF.

The CDR3: CASSKLVDRSGQDGYTF. Written as DNA, the CDR3 is TGTGCCAGCAGCAAATTGGTTGACAGGTCGGGACAGGATGGCTACACCTTC. The chain couples TRBV21-1 to TRBJ1-2; the table's D call, TRBD1, has no DNA check behind it. TRBV21-1 has pseudogene status. The CDR3 extends over 17 amino acids.

This clone was found many times. V is TRBV18 and J is TRBJ2-4; D may be TRBD1 (6 bases). V lost 3 bases to trimming and J lost 7 bases, with 13 bases between them. The germline CDR1 and CDR2 sequences are KGHSH and LQKENI. The CDR3 has 14 residues. In DNA form, the CDR3 reads TGTGCCAGCTCACCGTTGGACAGTCGGAACATTCAGTACTTC. Protein: CASSPLDSRNIQYF.

V gene TRBV10-2 combines with J gene TRBJ1-1; D is unresolved. CDR3 length: 13 amino acids. From germline, CDR1 is WSHSY and CDR2 SAAADI. V gave up 4 bases and J gave up 3 bases, with 9 bases separating them. DNA for the CDR3: TGCGCCAGCAGTGTGGGCAGCGACACTGAAGCTTTCTTT. Translating gives CASSVGSDTEAFF.

This clone was seen once. The J gene is TRBJ2-3, the V gene TRBV7-2; D perhaps matches TRBD2 (5 bases). Trimming removed 2 bases at V and 6 bases at J, with 12 bases between. This CDR3 is built from 14 residues. Germline V lookup: CDR1 SGHTA, CDR2 FQGNSA. CDR3 sequence: CASSLSHGSDTQYF. The CDR3 DNA sequence: TGTGCCAGCAGCTTAAGTCATGGGAGCGATACGCAGTATTTT.